The next 32 T cell receptor beta chains were all read from a single sample in a study of T cells in Graves' hyperthyroidism and ophthalmopathy. Amplification of TCR beta CDR3 regions used RNA as the template. During a first-round RT-PCR of the TCR CDR3, the HTBI primer set was used. TCRdb reprocessed the multiplex PCR reads via MiXCR and lists one record per CDR3 protein. The repertoire holds about 420,000 distinct CDR3 sequences, with roughly an eighth as singletons. The sequenced material came from blood. The receptors were sampled from a young woman with Graves' hyperthyroidism.

This chain joins TRBV6-4 and TRBJ2-1; D gene unclear. V dropped 2 bases and J dropped 9 bases, with 11 bases sitting between them. Germline assignment: CDR1 MRHNA and CDR2 SNTAGT. The CDR3 spans 13 residues. The CDR3 sequence: CASSDRLLGEQFF. The DNA for the CDR3 is TGTGCCAGCAGTGACCGCCTCCTTGGTGAGCAGTTCTTC.

Turning to this clonotype: Possible read error: a much larger clone is one base away. The V call is TRBV24-1, the J call TRBJ2-7, with TRBD1 matching over 7 bases. The germline CDR1 and CDR2 sequences are KGHDR and SFDVKD. CDR3 size: 13 residues. The CDR3 loop is CATSRGGSYEQCF. The DNA of the CDR3 is TGTGCCACCTCCAGAGGGGGCTCCTACGAGCAGTGCTTC.

This clonotype was counted between two and nine times. The chain carries TRBV29-1 and TRBJ2-1; D may be TRBD2 (6 bases). Trimming cost V 8 bases and J 9 bases, with 17 bases left between them. Germline V gene lookup returns CDR1 SQVTM and CDR2 ANQGSEA. The CDR3 extends over 12 amino acids. CDR3 in amino acids: CSTRAGIGEQFF. The CDR3 nucleotides read TGCAGCACTAGGGCGGGGATTGGTGAGCAGTTCTTC.

Many counts were recorded for this clonotype. This chain connects TRBV7-8 to TRBJ2-7, with 9 bases lining up with TRBD1. V lost 1 base and J lost 3; bases outside the gene matches: 4. CDR1 is SGHVS, CDR2 FQNEAQ, per germline. The length of the CDR3 is 15 residues. The CDR3 spells CASSLGTGESYEQYF. The CDR3 nucleotides are TGTGCCAGCAGCTTAGGGACAGGGGAAAGCTACGAGCAGTACTTC. Together with reference TRBV7-8 and TRBJ2-7, the CDR3 gives the full variable domain: GAGVSQSPRYKVAKRGQDVALRCDPISGHVSLFWYQQALGQGPEFLTYFQNEAQLDKSGLPSDRFFAERPEGSVSTLKIQRTQQEDSAVYLCASSLGTGESYEQYFGPGTRLTVT.

The V gene is TRBV4-1, the J gene TRBJ1-2; no reliable D call. Germline loops: CDR1 MGHRA, CDR2 YSYEKL. This CDR3 is built from 16 residues. Trimming cost V 1 base and J 5 bases, with 17 bases left between them. CDR3 DNA: TGCGCCAGCAGCCAAGTATCCCAGGAGAGGACGTATGGCTACACCTTC. Its translation is CASSQVSQERTYGYTF.

This chain joins TRBV6-4 and TRBJ2-2, with 11 positions matching TRBD1. Germline assignment: CDR1 MRHNA and CDR2 SNTAGT. J lost 5 bases, V lost 3 bases, and 2 bases had no gene match. There are 15 residues in the CDR3. DNA of the CDR3: TGTGCCAGCAGTGAAGGGACAGGGGGGACCGGGGAGCTGTTTTTT. Protein sequence: CASSEGTGGTGELFF.

This clonotype appeared many times. The V and J genes are TRBV12-3 or TRBV12-4 and TRBJ1-6; D ambiguous. V was cut by 1 base and J by 14 bases, with 12 bases left in between. The CDR3 is 13 residues long. CDR3 nucleotide sequence: TGTGCCAGCAGTTTAGAAGGTTTCGGGGCCCTCCACTTT. Its translation is CASSLEGFGALHF.

This clonotype was seen at least ten times. The rearrangement joins TRBV6-2 or TRBV6-3 to TRBJ2-1, with TRBD1 identical over 11 bases. Germline V gives CDR1 MNHEY, CDR2 SVGEGT. The CDR3 sequence is 16 residues long. The trim removed 6 bases at V and 1 base at J, leaving 5 bases unmatched. CDR3 amino acids: CASSHRDRGSYNEQFF. The CDR3 nucleotides are TGTGCCAGCAGCCACCGGGACAGGGGGTCCTACAATGAGCAGTTCTTC.

The chain carries TRBV28 and TRBJ1-6; maybe TRBD1 (6 bases). The CDR3 runs 19 residues. The germline V gene has CDR1 MDHEN and CDR2 SYDVKM. Trimming removed 2 bases from V and 3 bases from J, with 20 bases in between. Written as DNA, the CDR3 is TGTGCCAGCAGTTTAGAGGGGGGGCGAGGCTTTCTCTATAATTCACCCCTCCACTTT. This encodes CASSLEGGRGFLYNSPLHF. Looking up the rest from reference TRBV28 and TRBJ1-6 gives the full variable domain: DVKVTQSSRYLVKRTGEKVFLECVQDMDHENMFWYRQDPGLGLRLIYFSYDVKMKEKGDIPEGYSVSREKKERFSLILESASTNQTSMYLCASSLEGGRGFLYNSPLHFGNGTRLTVT.

This clonotype was picked up a small number of times. The chain is built from TRBV6-5 and TRBJ2-2; 9 bases agree with TRBD2. Germline V gene lookup returns CDR1 MNHEY and CDR2 SVGAGI. This CDR3 has 16 amino acids. V lost 0 bases, J lost 6 bases, and 5 bases stayed unmatched. DNA for the CDR3: TGTGCCAGCAGTTACTCGAGTAGCGGGAGTGCCGGGGAGCTGTTTTTT. Amino acid sequence: CASSYSSSGSAGELFF.

This clonotype has only a few counts. V and J are TRBV30 and TRBJ2-7; possible D gene TRBD2, 5 bases. Germline V gene data show CDR1 as GTSNPN and CDR2 as SVGIG (reference sequence). CDR3 length equals 15 residues. The V end was cut by 0 bases, the J end by 2 bases, with 14 bases between. CDR3 region: CAWSVHLAPTYEQYF. The CDR3 DNA sequence: TGTGCCTGGAGTGTACACCTAGCTCCTACCTACGAGCAGTACTTC.

This clonotype was recorded many times. The rearrangement uses TRBV3-1 and TRBJ2-1; possible D gene TRBD1, 5 bases. Germline CDR1 reads LGHDT; CDR2 reads YNNKEL (reference sequence). With 4 bases removed from V and 12 bases from J, the gap between germline ends came to 13 bases. The CDR3 totals 12 residues. The CDR3: CASSPAGSPQFF. The CDR3 nucleotides are TGTGCCAGCAGCCCCGCAGGGTCCCCGCAGTTCTTC.

This clonotype has more than one count but fewer than ten. The chain combines TRBV5-8 with TRBJ2-7; D remains ambiguous. Trimming left V 4 bases short and J 1 base short, with 6 bases between. Germline assignment: CDR1 SGHTS and CDR2 YDEGEE. The CDR3 contains 12 residues. This CDR3 reads CASSLQSYEQYF. Here the CDR3 DNA reads TGTGCCAGCAGCCTACAATCCTACGAGCAGTACTTC.

As to this clonotype: The CDR3 carries no conserved terminal phenylalanine or tryptophan, so it likely arises from a read error. The CDR3 nucleotides read TGTGCCATAAAAAACGGGGGGCTGAGCACTGAAGCTTTCCTT. It specifies CAIKNGGLSTEAFL. V is TRBV12-3 or TRBV12-4 and J is TRBJ1-1; D may be TRBD1 (6 bases). The CDR3 is made up of 14 amino acids. V gave up 10 bases and J gave up 4 bases, with 19 bases separating them.

This clonotype was seen ten or more times. The chain carries TRBV11-2 and TRBJ2-5, with D possibly being TRBD2 (5 bases). Trimming left V 5 bases short and J 2 bases short, with 21 bases between. Germline values: CDR1 SGHAT, CDR2 FQNNGV. There are 17 residues in the CDR3. The CDR3 coding sequence is TGTGCCAGCAGCAAAAAAGCCCTGGAGGACCTACAAGAGACCCAGTACTTC. Amino acids: CASSKKALEDLQETQYF.

The table lists this clonotype with a few counts. This sequence joins TRBV7-9 and TRBJ2-5; possible D gene TRBD1, 7 bases. V was shortened by 5 bases and J by 3 bases, with 19 bases between the two germline ends. CDR1 and CDR2 from the germline V gene are SEHNR and FQNEAQ (reference sequence). The CDR3 is 16 amino acids. The CDR3: CASSPPTEGAKETQYF. The CDR3 DNA reads as TGTGCCAGCAGCCCCCCGACGGAGGGGGCGAAAGAGACCCAGTACTTC.

At least ten counts were recorded for this clonotype. This chain links TRBV18 with TRBJ1-1; D remains ambiguous. The germline V and J ends were trimmed by 3 bases and 7 bases, with 6 bases remaining between them. The CDR3 is 11 amino acids. The V gene's germline CDR1 is KGHSH and CDR2 LQKENI. The chain's CDR3 is CASSPDGEAFF. Here the CDR3 DNA reads TGTGCCAGCTCACCCGACGGTGAAGCTTTCTTT.

This clonotype was found many times. V usage is TRBV28 and J usage is TRBJ2-1; D is undetermined. Germline values: CDR1 MDHEN, CDR2 SYDVKM. The CDR3 length is 14 residues. Trimming left V 5 bases short and J 7 bases short, with 15 bases between. CDR3: CASSRRIKRNEQFF. Written as DNA, the CDR3 is TGTGCCAGCAGTCGAAGGATTAAAAGGAATGAGCAGTTCTTC.

V and J are TRBV29-1 and TRBJ2-5, with TRBD2 matching over 9 bases. The V gene's germline CDR1 is SQVTM and CDR2 ANQGSEA. Germline trimming cut 4 bases from V and 2 bases from J; bases unmatched to any gene: 2. CDR3 length: 13 residues. CDR3 sequence: CSVGTSEQETQYF. CDR3 sequence (DNA): TGCAGCGTTGGGACTAGCGAACAAGAGACCCAGTACTTC. The full variable domain, rest sourced from reference TRBV29-1 and TRBJ2-5, is SAVISQKPSRDICQRGTSLTIQCQVDSQVTMMFWYRQQPGQSLTLIATANQGSEATYESGFVIDKFPISRPNLTFSTLTVSNMSPEDSSIYLCSVGTSEQETQYFGPGTRLLVL.

In the case of this clonotype: A much larger clone lies one base from this, so it may be a read error. The rearrangement joins TRBV2 to TRBJ2-1; 10 nucleotides align to TRBD1. The CDR3 sequence is 14 residues long. Germline lookup yields CDR1 SNHLY and CDR2 FYNNEI. Here the CDR3 DNA reads TGTGCCAGCAAATCGGGACAGGGGTCGGATGAGCAGTCCTTC. This sequence encodes CASKSGQGSDEQSF.

The sample holds many counts of this clonotype. This chain uses TRBV10-1 with TRBJ2-7; 8 bases agree with TRBD1. The CDR3 runs to 16 residues. J was trimmed by 4 bases and V by 0 bases; bases with no gene match: 8. Per germline, CDR1 WNHNN and CDR2 SYGVQD (reference sequence). DNA for the CDR3: TGCGCCAGCAGTGAGTCGCGCCGGACAGGGAGGTACGAGCAGTACTTC. This gives the protein CASSESRRTGRYEQYF.

This clonotype came up many times. V gene TRBV6-1 combines with J gene TRBJ2-1; 8 bases agree with TRBD2. This CDR3 region has 16 residues. Trimming at V came to 5 bases and at J to 7 bases, leaving 13 bases not matched to a gene. Germline V gene sequence: CDR1 MNHNS, CDR2 SASEGT. CDR3 residues: CASSFGLALGGNEQFF. Here the CDR3 DNA reads TGTGCCAGCAGTTTCGGACTAGCCCTGGGGGGGAATGAGCAGTTCTTC.

This clonotype has a count of ten or more. The chain joins TRBV28 to TRBJ2-1; possible D gene TRBD2, 7 bases. V shed 7 bases and J shed 5 bases, with 18 bases lying between them. CDR3 length equals 15 residues. Germline values: CDR1 MDHEN, CDR2 SYDVKM. CDR3 sequence (DNA): TGTGCCAGCACTGGGGAGGGGGGGGCGGACAATGAGCAGTTCTTC. This sequence encodes CASTGEGGADNEQFF.

This clonotype was seen repeatedly, ten times or more. The V call is TRBV7-9, the J call TRBJ2-2, with TRBD2 identical over 7 bases. The CDR3 is made up of 16 amino acids. Germline V gene data show CDR1 as SEHNR and CDR2 as FQNEAQ (reference sequence). The J segment lost 0 bases and the V segment lost 6 bases, leaving 7 bases of the junction unmatched. The CDR3 is CASSQSGTTNTGELFF. CDR3 sequence (DNA): TGTGCCAGCAGTCAATCTGGGACTACGAACACCGGGGAGCTGTTTTTT.

This clonotype was seen more than once but under ten times. The genes are TRBV6-1 and TRBJ1-1; TRBD1 matches at 8 bases. The CDR3 has 17 amino acids. Germline-derived CDR1 and CDR2 are MNHNS and SASEGT. Germline trimming cut 7 bases from V and 0 bases from J; bases unmatched to any gene: 13. CDR3 sequence: CASKSLGQGLLNTEAFF. DNA for the CDR3: TGTGCCAGCAAATCGTTAGGACAGGGATTGCTGAACACTGAAGCTTTCTTT.

This clonotype was counted at least ten times. This chain connects TRBV29-1 to TRBJ1-1; possible D gene TRBD1, 5 bases. V lost 4 bases, J lost 0 bases, and 15 bases lay in between. Looked up from germline, CDR1 is SQVTM and CDR2 is ANQGSEA. The CDR3 sequence is 15 residues long. CDR3 in amino acids: CSVVPGQTMNTEAFF. CDR3 sequence (DNA): TGCAGCGTTGTGCCAGGGCAGACCATGAACACTGAAGCTTTCTTT.

The chain carries TRBV5-1 and TRBJ2-5; D is perhaps TRBD2 (6 bases). Germline CDR1 reads SGHRS; CDR2 reads YFSETQ. V lost 6 bases, J lost 2 bases, and 14 bases lay in between. The CDR3 length is 14 residues. This CDR3 is CASTTGAGQETQYF. DNA for the CDR3: TGCGCCAGCACCACGGGAGCGGGTCAAGAGACCCAGTACTTC.

The chain links TRBV7-3 to TRBJ1-2; D perhaps matches TRBD1 (6 bases). The germline V gene has CDR1 SGHTA and CDR2 FQGTGA. The CDR3 covers 13 residues. V gave up 4 bases and J gave up 6 bases, with 12 bases separating them. The CDR3 region is CASSYQGYDGYTF. The CDR3 nucleotides read TGTGCCAGCAGCTATCAGGGGTACGATGGCTACACCTTC.

Ten or more counts support this clonotype. V usage is TRBV5-1 and J usage is TRBJ1-2; no firm D call. CDR1 SGHRS and CDR2 YFSETQ come from the germline V gene. V gave up 2 bases and J gave up 7 bases, with 12 bases separating them. This CDR3 is 13 amino acids long. As DNA, the CDR3 is TGCGCCAGCAGCTTTTCCTCCGGGAGTGGCTACACCTTC. It encodes CASSFSSGSGYTF.

This clonotype was counted between two and nine times. The chain has TRBV19 and TRBJ2-1; TRBD2 is a possible D gene (5 bases). CDR3 size: 15 residues. Germline V CDR1 and CDR2: LNHDA, SQIVND (reference sequence). V dropped 3 bases and J dropped 2 bases, with 11 bases sitting between them. The CDR3 DNA is TGTGCCAGTAGTATCCCGAGCGGCACCTACAATGAGCAGTTCTTC. Its protein product is CASSIPSGTYNEQFF.

This clonotype was seen at least ten times. The chain employs TRBV12-3 or TRBV12-4 and TRBJ2-7; maybe TRBD1 (5 bases). The CDR3 is made up of 18 amino acids. Trimming shortened V by 4 bases and J by 3 bases, and 25 bases separated the two germline ends. CDR3 protein: CASSSGSRRGKGNYEQYF. As DNA, the CDR3 is TGTGCCAGCAGTTCCGGTTCCAGGCGAGGCAAGGGGAACTACGAGCAGTACTTC.

This clonotype has only one observation. V and J are TRBV20-1 and TRBJ2-3, with D perhaps given as TRBD1 or TRBD2 (5 bases each). Trimming took 8 bases from V and 9 from J, leaving 24 bases between them. The CDR3 loop spans 14 amino acids. Germline CDR1 is DFQATT and CDR2 is SNEGSKA (reference sequence). CDR3 region: CSTGFRDHSDTQYF. CDR3 bases: TGCAGTACTGGCTTCCGGGACCATTCGGACACGCAGTATTTT.